The next 6 T cell receptor beta chains were all read from a single sample in a study of regulatory T cells in long-lasting Graves disease. Specified time point: newly diagnosed GD, antithyroid drugs for less than 3 months. From RNA extracted from PBMCs, the TCR library was made. Sequencing libraries for TCR beta were prepared with iRepertoire HTBI primers and Arm-PCR of CDR3 regions. TCRdb redid the calling of the multiplex PCR reads with MiXCR, one entry per CDR3 protein. The sample holds approximately 440,000 distinct CDR3 sequences, roughly 16% seen once. These data were likewise used in another study, on T cells in Graves' hyperthyroidism and ophthalmopathy.

The sequencing here drew on peripheral blood mononuclear cells (PBMCs), taken at new diagnosis, from a patient treated with antithyroid drugs. The receptors derive from a man aged 40-49 years with Graves disease.

This chain links TRBV10-3 with TRBJ2-3, with 9 nucleotides matching TRBD2. Germline V CDR1 and CDR2: ENHRY, SYGVKD. After removal of 0 bases from V and 5 bases from J, the junction contained 9 bases not matched to a gene. The CDR3 contains 17 residues. CDR3 sequence reads: CAISESVTSGSKDTQYF. The CDR3 DNA reads as TGTGCCATCAGTGAGTCTGTAACTAGCGGGTCAAAAGATACGCAGTATTTT.

This clonotype has ten or more counts. The chain employs TRBV24-1 and TRBJ1-5; a weak D match, TRBD1 (6 bases). Germline assignment: CDR1 KGHDR and CDR2 SFDVKD. Trimming took 3 bases from V and 5 from J, leaving 7 bases between them. There are 13 residues in the CDR3. The CDR3 coding sequence is TGTGCCACCAGTGATGGGGGGCATCAGCCCCAGCATTTT. Amino acids: CATSDGGHQPQHF.

This clonotype was observed a few times. This rearrangement joins TRBV2 to TRBJ1-2; no reliable D call. CDR3 size: 9 residues. Germline assignment: CDR1 SNHLY and CDR2 FYNNEI. V was pared by 7 bases and J by 8 bases, with 5 bases between. CDR3 loop: CASIEGYTF. CDR3 bases: TGTGCCAGCATAGAGGGCTACACCTTC.

This clonotype was recorded at least ten times. V gene TRBV13 combines with J gene TRBJ2-5, with a possible D match to TRBD2 (6 bases). Germline V CDR1 and CDR2: PRHDT, FYEKMQ (reference sequence). The CDR3 contains 14 residues. The V and J ends lost 5 bases and 5 bases respectively, with 15 bases between them. The CDR3 loop reads CASSPRVGGETQYF. The CDR3 DNA reads as TGTGCCAGCAGCCCCCGCGTGGGAGGTGAGACCCAGTACTTC.

In the case of this clonotype: A clone one base away is much larger, so this may be a read error. This sequence joins TRBV12-3 or TRBV12-4 and TRBJ1-2; the D is unclear. The CDR3 contains 13 residues. Here the CDR3 DNA reads TGTGCCAGCAGTTTTCAGGATCGCTATGACTACACCTTC. Protein: CASSFQDRYDYTF.

The chain is built from TRBV10-2 and TRBJ1-5; TRBD1 matches 11 bases. V lost 5 bases, J lost 4 bases, and 7 bases stayed unmatched. Per the germline V gene, CDR1 is WSHSY and CDR2 is SAAADI. This CDR3 comprises 16 residues. The CDR3 DNA reads as TGCGCCAGCAGTTTCGGACAGGGGGCTTTGAATCAGCCCCAGCATTTT. It specifies CASSFGQGALNQPQHF.